A selection of T cell receptor beta chains follows, all from one sample in a study of cytomegalovirus exposure and HLA in healthy donors. Assay: immunoSEQ multiplex PCR; the TCRdb copy retains only in-frame clones and omits some. The table records 64,000 or so clones, over 75% of them present only once. The sequencing input was PBMCs. These receptors originate from a female donor in good health and CMV-seronegative. CDR3s include the opening cysteine and the closing phenylalanine or tryptophan.

V: TRBV19
J: TRBJ2-3
CDR3: CASSIGSTVGANTDTQYF

V: TRBV9
J: TRBJ2-7
CDR3: CASSVGTGAYEQYF

V: TRBV7-9
J: TRBJ1-1
CDR3: CASSPPGGGNTEAFF

V: TRBV7-8
J: TRBJ1-2
CDR3: CASSLGHGDGWDGYTF

V: TRBV4-1
J: TRBJ2-1
CDR3: CASSQSGGPFSEQFF

V: TRBV7-6
J: TRBJ2-7
CDR3: CASSVTGTSPSYEQYF

V: TRBV6-1
J: TRBJ1-1
CDR3: CASSVTTGVRTEAFF

V: TRBV20-1
J: TRBJ1-2
CDR3: CSARVSVGYTF

V: TRBV7-9
J: TRBJ2-1
CDR3: CSSGSGGRYNEQFF

V: TRBV7-9
J: TRBJ2-7
CDR3: CASSLGTAAPEQYF

V: TRBV7-8
J: TRBJ2-7
CDR3: CASSYTGTAYEQYF

V: TRBV2
J: TRBJ2-7
CDR3: CASRQNSYEQYF

V: TRBV30
J: TRBJ2-5
CDR3: CAWSVGGGAWETQYF

V: TRBV7-9
J: TRBJ1-1
CDR3: CASSSFEAFF

V: TRBV11-2
J: TRBJ2-3
CDR3: CASSSGLAGGGNTQYF

V: TRBV19
J: TRBJ1-5
CDR3: CASSGTVGQPQHF

V: TRBV4-3
J: TRBJ2-2
CDR3: CASSQADRDRVAGELFF